This TCR beta chain was identified in a study of blood T cell repertoires in COVID-19. The germline CDR1 and CDR2 sequences are LGHDT and YNNKEL (reference sequence). V was pared by 0 bases and J by 6 bases, with 14 bases between. The CDR3 extends over 15 amino acids. Assay used: immunoSEQ multiplex PCR; TCRdb lists only in-frame clones, some missing. The sample records a few hundred thousand clones, around 81% being singletons. The chain carries TRBV3-1 (or the pseudogene TRBV3-2) and TRBJ1-2; no definite D call. The sequencing sample was made of PBMCs or T cells enriched from blood (not recorded which). The TCR was taken from a woman aged 40 to 55 with acute COVID-19. CDR3 region: CASSQDFATRHGYTF. The CDR3 DNA sequence: TGTGCCAGCAGCCAAGATTTCGCGACAAGGCATGGCTACACCTTC.